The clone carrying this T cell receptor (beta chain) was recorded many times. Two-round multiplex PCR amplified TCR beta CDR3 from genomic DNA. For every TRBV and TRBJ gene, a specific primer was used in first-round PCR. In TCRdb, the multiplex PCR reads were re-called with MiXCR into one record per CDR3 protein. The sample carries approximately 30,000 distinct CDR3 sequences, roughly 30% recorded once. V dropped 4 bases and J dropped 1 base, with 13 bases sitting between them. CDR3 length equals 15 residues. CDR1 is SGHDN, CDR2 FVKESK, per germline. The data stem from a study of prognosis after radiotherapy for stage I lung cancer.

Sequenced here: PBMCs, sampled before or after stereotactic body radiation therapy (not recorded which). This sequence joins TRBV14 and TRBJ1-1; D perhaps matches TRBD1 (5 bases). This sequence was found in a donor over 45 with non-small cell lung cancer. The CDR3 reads CASSPLKGRNTEAFF. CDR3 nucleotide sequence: TGTGCCAGCAGCCCTCTGAAGGGGCGGAACACTGAAGCTTTCTTT.